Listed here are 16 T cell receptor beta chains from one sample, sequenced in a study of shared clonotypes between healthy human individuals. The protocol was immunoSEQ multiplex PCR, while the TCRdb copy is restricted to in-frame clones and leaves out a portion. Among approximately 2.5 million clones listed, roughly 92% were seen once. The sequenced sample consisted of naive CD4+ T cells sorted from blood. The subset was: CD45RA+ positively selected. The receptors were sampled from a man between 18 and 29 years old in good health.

In DNA form, the CDR3 reads TGTGCCAGCAGCTTCTACCGGGGTCGCTCTGGAAACACCATATATTTT. This encodes CASSFYRGRSGNTIYF. The chain links TRBV5-6 to TRBJ1-3; D is ambiguous. Germline V CDR1 and CDR2: SGHDT, YYEEEE. This CDR3 is built from 16 residues. V lost 2 bases to trimming and J lost 0 bases, with 12 bases between them.

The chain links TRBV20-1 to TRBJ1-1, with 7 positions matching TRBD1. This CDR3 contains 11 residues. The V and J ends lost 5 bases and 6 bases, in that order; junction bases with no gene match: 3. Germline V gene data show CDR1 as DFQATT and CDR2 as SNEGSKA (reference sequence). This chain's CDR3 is CSAWQGAEAFF. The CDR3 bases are TGCAGTGCTTGGCAGGGGGCTGAAGCTTTCTTT.

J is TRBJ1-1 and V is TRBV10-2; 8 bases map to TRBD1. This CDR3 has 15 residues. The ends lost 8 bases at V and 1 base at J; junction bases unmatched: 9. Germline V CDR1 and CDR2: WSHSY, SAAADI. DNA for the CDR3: TGCGCCAGCCTGGGGCAGGGGGCGCCGAACACTGAAGCTTTCTTT. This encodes CASLGQGAPNTEAFF.

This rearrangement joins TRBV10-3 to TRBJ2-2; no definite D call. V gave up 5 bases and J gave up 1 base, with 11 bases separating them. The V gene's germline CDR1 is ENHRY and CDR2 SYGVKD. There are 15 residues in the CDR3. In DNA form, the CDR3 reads TGTGCCATCAGTCCCAGGATTGGGAACACCGGGGAGCTGTTTTTT. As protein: CAISPRIGNTGELFF.

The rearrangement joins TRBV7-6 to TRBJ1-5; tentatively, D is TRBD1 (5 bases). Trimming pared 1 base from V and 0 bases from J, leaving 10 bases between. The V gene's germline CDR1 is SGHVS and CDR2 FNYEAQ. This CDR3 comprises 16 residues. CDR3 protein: CASSLDGGYSNQPQHF. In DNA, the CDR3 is TGTGCCAGCAGCTTAGATGGGGGTTATAGCAATCAGCCCCAGCATTTT.

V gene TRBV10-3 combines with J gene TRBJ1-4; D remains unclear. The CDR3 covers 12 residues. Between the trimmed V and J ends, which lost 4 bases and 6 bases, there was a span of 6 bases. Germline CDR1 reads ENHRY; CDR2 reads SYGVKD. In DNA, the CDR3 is TGTGCCATCAGTGCAGGTGATGAAAAACTGTTTTTT. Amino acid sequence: CAISAGDEKLFF.

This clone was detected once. The CDR3 loop reads CASSVGTRIYEQYF. CDR3 bases: TGTGCCAGCAGCGTAGGGACCAGGATCTACGAGCAGTACTTC. V is TRBV9 and J is TRBJ2-7; D is undetermined. The CDR3 is 14 amino acids. The V gene lost 0 bases and the J gene lost 3 bases, with 10 bases spanning the gap. Germline V gene sequence: CDR1 SGDLS, CDR2 YYNGEE. Full variable domain (missing parts from reference TRBV9 and TRBJ2-7): DSGVTQTPKHLITATGQRVTLRCSPRSGDLSVYWYQQSLDQGLQFLIQYYNGEERAKGNILERFSAQQFPDLHSELNLSSLELGDSALYFCASSVGTRIYEQYFGPGTRLTVT.

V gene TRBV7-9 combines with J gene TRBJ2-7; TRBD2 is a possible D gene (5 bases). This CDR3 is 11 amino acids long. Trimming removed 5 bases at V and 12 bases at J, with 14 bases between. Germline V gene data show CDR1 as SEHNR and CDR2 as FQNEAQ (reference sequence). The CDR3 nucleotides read TGTGCCAGCAGCCGGGGTTCGCGTAGGTACTTC. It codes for CASSRGSRRYF.

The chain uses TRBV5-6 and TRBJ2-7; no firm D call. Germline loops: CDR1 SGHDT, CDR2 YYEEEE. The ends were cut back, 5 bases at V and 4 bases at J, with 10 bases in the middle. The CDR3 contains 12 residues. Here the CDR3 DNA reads TGTGCCAGCAGTTTTGGACGGTACGAGCAGTACTTC. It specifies CASSFGRYEQYF. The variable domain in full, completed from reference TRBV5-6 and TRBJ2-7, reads DAGVTQSPTHLIKTRGQQVTLRCSPKSGHDTVSWYQQALGQGPQFIFQYYEEEERQRGNFPDRFSGHQFPNYSSELNVNALLLGDSALYLCASSFGRYEQYFGPGTRLTVT.

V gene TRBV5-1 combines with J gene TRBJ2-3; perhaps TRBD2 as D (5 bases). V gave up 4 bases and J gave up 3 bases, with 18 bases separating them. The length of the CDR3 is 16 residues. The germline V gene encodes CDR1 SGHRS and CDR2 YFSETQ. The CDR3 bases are TGCGCCAGCAGCCCTGACTCGGGGAGCGGAACAGATACGCAGTATTTT. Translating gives CASSPDSGSGTDTQYF.

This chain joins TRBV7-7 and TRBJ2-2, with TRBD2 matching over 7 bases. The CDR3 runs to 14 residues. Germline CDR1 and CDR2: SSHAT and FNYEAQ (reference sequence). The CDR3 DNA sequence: TGTGCTAGCCAGCGGGGCGCGAACACCGGGGAGCTGTTTTTT. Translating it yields CASQRGANTGELFF.

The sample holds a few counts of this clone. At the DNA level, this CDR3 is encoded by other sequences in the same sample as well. The CDR3 is CASSRQGSSYEQYF. CDR3 bases: TGTGCCAGCAGTCGACAGGGGAGCTCCTACGAGCAGTACTTC. This chain connects TRBV28 to TRBJ2-7, with 8 bases fitting TRBD1. V gave up 5 bases and J gave up 0 bases; unmatched junction bases: 3. The CDR3 totals 14 residues. Germline V CDR1 and CDR2: MDHEN, SYDVKM.

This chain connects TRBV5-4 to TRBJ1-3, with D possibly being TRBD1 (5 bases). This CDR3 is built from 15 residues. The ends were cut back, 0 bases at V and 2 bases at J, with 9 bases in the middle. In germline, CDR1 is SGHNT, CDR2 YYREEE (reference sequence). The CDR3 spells CASSLDPTAGNTIYF. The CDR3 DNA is TGTGCCAGCAGCTTGGATCCGACAGCTGGAAACACCATATATTTT.

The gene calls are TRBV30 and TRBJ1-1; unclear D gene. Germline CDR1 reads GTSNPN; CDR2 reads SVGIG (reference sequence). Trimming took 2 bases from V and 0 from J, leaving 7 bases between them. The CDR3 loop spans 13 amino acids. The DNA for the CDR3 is TGTGCCTGGAGTCACGAAATGAACACTGAAGCTTTCTTT. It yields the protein CAWSHEMNTEAFF.

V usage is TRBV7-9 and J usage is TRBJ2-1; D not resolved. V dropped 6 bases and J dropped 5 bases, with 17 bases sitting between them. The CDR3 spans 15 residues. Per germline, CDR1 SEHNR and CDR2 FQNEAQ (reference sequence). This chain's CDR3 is CASRLGTGGNNEQFF. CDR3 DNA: TGTGCCAGCAGACTCGGAACGGGTGGGAACAATGAGCAGTTCTTC.

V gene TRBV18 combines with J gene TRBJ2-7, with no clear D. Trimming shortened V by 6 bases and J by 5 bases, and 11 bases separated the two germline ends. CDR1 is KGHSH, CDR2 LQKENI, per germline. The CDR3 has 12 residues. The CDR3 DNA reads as TGTGCCAGCTCCTCCACCGTGGACGAGCAGTACTTC. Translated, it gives CASSSTVDEQYF.